A selection of T cell receptor beta chains follows, all from one sample in a study of CD8 T cells in ankylosing spondylitis. One entry per CDR3 protein, called by TCRdb with MiXCR from the 5' RACE reads. The sample lists hundreds of thousands of distinct CDR3 sequences; around 11% were seen once. The sample taken for sequencing was blood, either unsorted or a sorted T cell fraction (not recorded which). The origin of the receptors is a male donor with ankylosing spondylitis. CDR3s include the opening cysteine and the closing phenylalanine or tryptophan. The D gene is left open where the match is weak. Clone size is given for some rows only: seen once, a few or many times, or a class if the clone is expanded.

>.|TRBJ2-7|TRBV7-2|few
TGTGCCAGCAGCTTGACGGCACCCTCCGAGCAGTACTTC
CASSLTAPSEQYF
>.|TRBJ2-1|TRBV18|.
TGTGCCAGCTCACCCCAGCGCCGGGCCTACAATGAGCAGTTCTTC
CASSPQRRAYNEQFF
>TRBD2|TRBJ2-5|TRBV20-1|.
TGCAGTGCTAGAGATGCTAGCGGGAGTGAGACCCAGTACTTC
CSARDASGSETQYF
>.|TRBJ1-5|TRBV9|.
TGTGCCAGCAGCGTAGGAGGCAGTGGAAATCAGCCCCAGCATTTT
CASSVGGSGNQPQHF
>TRBD2|TRBJ2-1|TRBV24-1|.
TGTGCCACCAGTGCCCCACTAGGGGCGGGAGGGTACAATGAGCAGTTCTTC
CATSAPLGAGGYNEQFF
>.|TRBJ2-5|TRBV12-3/TRBV12-4|few
TGTGCCAGCAGCCCCCCCGGAGCAGAGACCCAGTACTTC
CASSPPGAETQYF
>.|TRBJ1-1|TRBV4-3|few
TGCGCCAGCAGCCAAGAAGCGGTTGCCTTGTGGCAGCCGAACACTGAAGCTTTCTTT
CASSQEAVALWQPNTEAFF
>.|TRBJ1-1|TRBV5-1|.
TGCGCCAGCAGCTTATTCGCCTCCTCGGGGACTGAAGCTTTCTTT
CASSLFASSGTEAFF
>.|TRBJ2-5|TRBV5-1|many
TGCGCCAGCAGCCCAGGGGCCGGAAAAGAGACCCAGTACTTC
CASSPGAGKETQYF
>TRBD1|TRBJ2-7|TRBV20-1|few
TGCAGTCTGGGGACAGGGAATTCCTACGAGCAGTACTTC
CSLGTGNSYEQYF
>.|TRBJ1-2|TRBV20-1|many
TGCAGTGCTACAGCATCCCCTTACTATGGCTACACCTTC
CSATASPYYGYTF
>.|TRBJ1-2|TRBV20-1|many
TGCAGTGCTAGAGTCAGCACTAACTATGGCTACACCTTC
CSARVSTNYGYTF
>.|TRBJ2-1|TRBV11-1|few
TGTGCCAGCAGCTTATTTATTCAGGATGAGCAGTTCTTC
CASSLFIQDEQFF
>TRBD1|TRBJ2-2|TRBV5-6|few
TGTGCCAGCAGCTTGGCCCAGGGGGCTACTGTCGGGGAGCTGTTTTTT
CASSLAQGATVGELFF
>.|TRBJ2-7|TRBV7-9|.
TGTGCCAGCAGCCCAATCTCGGACTACGAGCAGTACTTC
CASSPISDYEQYF
>TRBD1|TRBJ1-1|TRBV24-1|many
TGTGCCACCAGTCCGGGACAGGGGGACACTGAAGCTTTCTTT
CATSPGQGDTEAFF
>.|TRBJ2-7|TRBV10-3|many
TGTGCCATCAGCGGGGTGGGGCGACTATCCTACGAGCAGTACTTC
CAISGVGRLSYEQYF
>.|TRBJ1-5|TRBV27|.
TGTGCCAGCAGTTTGACGTACGACTATAGCAATCAGCCCCAGCATTTT
CASSLTYDYSNQPQHF
>.|TRBJ2-7|TRBV12-3/TRBV12-4|.
TGTGCCAGCCTAGACCGCAGGGCCCTCTACGAGCAGTACTTC
CASLDRRALYEQYF
>TRBD1|TRBJ2-2|TRBV20-1|.
TGCAGTGTAACGGGACAGGGTACCGGGGAGCTGTTTTTT
CSVTGQGTGELFF
>.|TRBJ2-5|TRBV27|many
TGTGCCAGCAGTTTAGATGGCTTCCAAGAGACCCAGTACTTC
CASSLDGFQETQYF
>TRBD1|TRBJ2-1|TRBV2|few
TGTGCCAGCGAGGGGGCGATGCAGTTCTTC
CASEGAMQFF
>.|TRBJ1-5|TRBV4-3|many
TGCGCCAGCAGCCAAGAGAGGGAACAGCCCCAGCATTTT
CASSQEREQPQHF
>.|TRBJ2-1|TRBV18|.
TGTGCCAGCTCACCAATGGAAAGCTCCTACAATGAGCAGTTCTTC
CASSPMESSYNEQFF
>.|TRBJ2-3|TRBV4-3|few
TGCGCCAGCAGCCAGGATAGGTTGGTGCGGGTGGAGGGCACAGATACGCAGTATTTT
CASSQDRLVRVEGTDTQYF
>.|TRBJ1-1|TRBV20-1|.
TGCAGTGCCCCGAGAGAGGGTCTCGGCACTGAAGCTTTCTTT
CSAPREGLGTEAFF
>TRBD2|TRBJ2-1|TRBV4-1|.
TGCGCCAGCAGCCAAGATGGGGGAGCAGGGAGGGCATCCTACAATGAGCAGTTCTTC
CASSQDGGAGRASYNEQFF
>TRBD1|TRBJ1-5|TRBV4-3|many
TGCGCCAGCAGCCAAGACGGGCAGGGACAGCAGCCCCAGCATTTT
CASSQDGQGQQPQHF
>.|TRBJ1-1|TRBV5-8|.
TGTGCCAGCAGTCTGAGCGTAAGGACTGAAGCTTTCTTT
CASSLSVRTEAFF
>.|TRBJ2-7|TRBV4-3|.
TGCGCCAGCAGCCAAGATATACGCCGGTACGAGCAGTACTTC
CASSQDIRRYEQYF
>.|TRBJ1-1|TRBV5-1|many
TGCGCCAGCAGCTTGGAGGGCGGGGGGGATGACACTGAAGCTTTCTTT
CASSLEGGGDDTEAFF
>.|TRBJ2-7|TRBV5-1|.
TGCGCCAGCACCCCTGGCGGACAGCTCTTCTACGAGCAGTACTTC
CASTPGGQLFYEQYF
>.|TRBJ1-1|TRBV4-1|few
TGCGCCAGCAGCCAAGGACAAAAGACTTCTAAGGCTGAAGCTTTCTTT
CASSQGQKTSKAEAFF
>TRBD1|TRBJ2-7|TRBV7-2|.
TGTGCCAGCAGCAACAGGGGGCGTTACGAGCAGTACTTC
CASSNRGRYEQYF
>TRBD1|TRBJ1-1|TRBV20-1|many
TGCAGTGCTGGCCAAGGGGGCGCGGGGGACACTGAAGCTTTCTTT
CSAGQGGAGDTEAFF
>TRBD2|TRBJ2-4|TRBV5-4|few
TGTGCCAGCAGCTCCTCTAGCGGGAGGGGGGGAATCTTAGCCAAAAACATTCAGTACTTC
CASSSSSGRGGILAKNIQYF
>.|TRBJ2-2|TRBV20-1|.
TGCAGTGCTAGCAAGGGCGGGGACTCCGGGGAGCTGTTTTTT
CSASKGGDSGELFF
>.|TRBJ1-6|TRBV5-1|.
TGCGCCAGCGGGCAGGGCCTCACAAATTCACCCCTCCACTTT
CASGQGLTNSPLHF
>.|TRBJ1-1|TRBV4-1|.
TGCGCCAGCAGCCCATCACTGAACCGTGGAGCTTTCTTT
CASSPSLNRGAFF
>.|TRBJ1-2|TRBV29-1|.
TGCAGCGTGGGTAGACGGCTGTCTAACTATGGCTACACCTTC
CSVGRRLSNYGYTF
>TRBD2|TRBJ2-5|TRBV25-1|.
TGTGCCAGCAGTGAATATACTAGCGGGGGATTTGAGACCCAGTACTTC
CASSEYTSGGFETQYF
>.|TRBJ1-1|TRBV7-2|many
TGTGCCAGCAGCTTAGAATGGTCAAACACTGAAGCTTTCTTT
CASSLEWSNTEAFF
>.|TRBJ2-5|TRBV6-5|.
TGTGCCAGCAGTCCCTCGTACGGATACCAAGAGACCCAGTACTTC
CASSPSYGYQETQYF
>TRBD2|TRBJ2-1|TRBV24-1|.
TGTGCCACCAGCAAGAAACTAGCGGGAGTAAATGAGCAGTTCTTC
CATSKKLAGVNEQFF